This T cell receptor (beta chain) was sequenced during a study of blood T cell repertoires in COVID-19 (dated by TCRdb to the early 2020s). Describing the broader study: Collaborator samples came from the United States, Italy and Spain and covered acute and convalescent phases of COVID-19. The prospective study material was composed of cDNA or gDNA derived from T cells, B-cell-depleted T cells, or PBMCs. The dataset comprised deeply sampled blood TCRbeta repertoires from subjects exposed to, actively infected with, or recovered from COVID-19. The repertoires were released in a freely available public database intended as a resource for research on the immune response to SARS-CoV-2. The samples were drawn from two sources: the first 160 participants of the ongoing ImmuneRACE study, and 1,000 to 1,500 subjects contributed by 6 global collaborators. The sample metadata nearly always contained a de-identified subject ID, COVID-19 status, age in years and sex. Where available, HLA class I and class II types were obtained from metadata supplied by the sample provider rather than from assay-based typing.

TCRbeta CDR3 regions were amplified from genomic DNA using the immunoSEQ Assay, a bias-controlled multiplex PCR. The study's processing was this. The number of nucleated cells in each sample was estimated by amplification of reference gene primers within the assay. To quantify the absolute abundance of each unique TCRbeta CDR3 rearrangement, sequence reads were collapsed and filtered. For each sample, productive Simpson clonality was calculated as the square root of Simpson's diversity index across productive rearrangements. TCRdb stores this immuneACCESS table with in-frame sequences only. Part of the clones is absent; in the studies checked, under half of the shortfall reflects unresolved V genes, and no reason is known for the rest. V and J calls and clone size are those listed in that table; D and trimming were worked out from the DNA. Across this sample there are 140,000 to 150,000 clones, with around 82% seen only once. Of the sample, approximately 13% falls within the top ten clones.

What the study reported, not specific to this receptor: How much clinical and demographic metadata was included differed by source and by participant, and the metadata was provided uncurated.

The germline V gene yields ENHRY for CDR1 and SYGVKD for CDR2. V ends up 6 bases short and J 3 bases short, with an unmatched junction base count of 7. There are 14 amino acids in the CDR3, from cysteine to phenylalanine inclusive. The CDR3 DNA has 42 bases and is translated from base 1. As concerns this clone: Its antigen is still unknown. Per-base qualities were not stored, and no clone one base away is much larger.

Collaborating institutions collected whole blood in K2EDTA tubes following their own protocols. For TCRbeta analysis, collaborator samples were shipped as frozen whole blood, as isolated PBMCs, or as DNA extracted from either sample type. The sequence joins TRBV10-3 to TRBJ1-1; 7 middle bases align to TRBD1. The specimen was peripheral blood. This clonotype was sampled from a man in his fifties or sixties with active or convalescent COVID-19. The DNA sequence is TGTGCCATCAGCTTGACAGGGAAGGACACTGAAGCTTTCTTT. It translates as CAISLTGKDTEAFF.